This TCR beta chain was sequenced during a study of blood T cell repertoires in COVID-19. Study-wide context: Material from acute and convalescent COVID-19 was sourced from the United States, Italy and Spain. In each case, the material was cDNA or gDNA derived from T cells, B-cell-depleted T cells, or PBMCs.

This clone has a handful of counts. J was trimmed by 5 bases and V by 4 bases; bases with no gene match: 7. The CDR3 has 14 amino acids. Germline loops: CDR1 SGHDT, CDR2 YYEEEE. In the original processing: Reference gene primer amplification yielded estimated nucleated cell counts. Sequenced by immunoSEQ multiplex PCR; TCRdb stores in-frame clones only, minus some. V and J calls and clone size follow that table, whereas D and trimming were derived from the DNA. Of about 48,000 clones listed, about three quarters are singletons. The chain combines TRBV5-6 with TRBJ2-7; 9 bases are shared with TRBD1. What was sequenced was peripheral blood. The sequence was obtained from a human donor with active or convalescent COVID-19. The donor label of this sample is uncertain. The DNA of the CDR3 is TGTGCCAGCAGCCCCGGGACAGGGATCAACGAGCAGTACTTC. This translates into CASSPGTGINEQYF. The full variable domain, with the rest looked up from reference TRBV5-6 and TRBJ2-7, is DAGVTQSPTHLIKTRGQQVTLRCSPKSGHDTVSWYQQALGQGPQFIFQYYEEEERQRGNFPDRFSGHQFPNYSSELNVNALLLGDSALYLCASSPGTGINEQYFGPGTRLTVT.